This is a list of T cell receptor beta chains from one sample in a study of T cells after yellow fever vaccination. TCRdb re-called the 5' RACE reads with MiXCR, one entry per CDR3 protein. The data hold 400,000 or so distinct CDR3 sequences, with under 14% observed a single time. This material consisted of PBMCs, taken on the day of the first yellow fever vaccination. All receptors derive from a man aged 18 to 30 who received the YFV17D yellow fever vaccine. Each CDR3 is given with its conserved first and last residue. Fields, in order: D gene, clone size, V gene, J gene, CDR3 DNA, CDR3 protein. A D gene is named only where the DNA matches it firmly. For some rows the clone size is stated as once, few or many, or as a class when expanded; others skip it.

d_gene: TRBD1
abundance: few
v_gene: TRBV29-1
j_gene: TRBJ1-2
CDR3nt: TGCAGCGTTGAAAAGACAGGGGGCGGCAATGGCTACACCTTC
CDR3aa: CSVEKTGGGNGYTF

d_gene: TRBD1
abundance: few
v_gene: TRBV29-1
j_gene: TRBJ1-1
CDR3nt: TGCAGCGTTCAACAGGGGACCAGGAACACTGAAGCTTTCTTT
CDR3aa: CSVQQGTRNTEAFF

d_gene: .
abundance: .
v_gene: TRBV12-3/TRBV12-4
j_gene: TRBJ2-2
CDR3nt: TGTGCCAGCAGTTTAGCTGCTAGGAACACCGGGGAGCTGTTTTTT
CDR3aa: CASSLAARNTGELFF

d_gene: .
abundance: few
v_gene: TRBV28
j_gene: TRBJ2-3
CDR3nt: TGTGCCAGCAGATCTACCAGGGTGCGGGGTAACCTGAGCACAGATACGCAGTATTTT
CDR3aa: CASRSTRVRGNLSTDTQYF

d_gene: .
abundance: few
v_gene: TRBV7-9
j_gene: TRBJ1-2
CDR3nt: TGTGCCAGCAGCTTAGCGGGGGAGGATGGCTACACCTTC
CDR3aa: CASSLAGEDGYTF

d_gene: .
abundance: .
v_gene: TRBV6-5
j_gene: TRBJ1-3
CDR3nt: TGTGCCAGCAGTTACTCCGGGGAGACCACCATATATTTT
CDR3aa: CASSYSGETTIYF

d_gene: .
abundance: few
v_gene: TRBV15
j_gene: TRBJ2-3
CDR3nt: TGTGCCACCAGCGAAATCAGCACAGATACGCAGTATTTT
CDR3aa: CATSEISTDTQYF

d_gene: TRBD2
abundance: .
v_gene: TRBV4-1
j_gene: TRBJ2-1
CDR3nt: TGCGCCAGCAGCCGGAGGGGAGGATTGGGGACTAGCGGGGTCAATGAGCAGTTCTTC
CDR3aa: CASSRRGGLGTSGVNEQFF

d_gene: .
abundance: many
v_gene: TRBV5-1
j_gene: TRBJ2-2
CDR3nt: TGCGCCAGCAGCCCAGGACAGGGACTAAACACCGGGGAGCTGTTTTTT
CDR3aa: CASSPGQGLNTGELFF

d_gene: TRBD1
abundance: many
v_gene: TRBV4-1
j_gene: TRBJ1-2
CDR3nt: TGCGCCAGCAGCCATAACAGGGGAAACTATGGCTACACCTTC
CDR3aa: CASSHNRGNYGYTF

d_gene: .
abundance: few
v_gene: TRBV7-9
j_gene: TRBJ2-2
CDR3nt: TGTGCCAGCAGCTGGGGTCTAACGAACACCGGGGAGCTGTTTTTT
CDR3aa: CASSWGLTNTGELFF

d_gene: TRBD2
abundance: few
v_gene: TRBV6-5
j_gene: TRBJ2-2
CDR3nt: TGTGCCAGCAGTTACTCGACGGAGTGGGCAGCGGGGGGAGGAGGGGAGCTGTTTTTT
CDR3aa: CASSYSTEWAAGGGGELFF

d_gene: .
abundance: .
v_gene: TRBV28
j_gene: TRBJ2-4
CDR3nt: TGTGCCAGCAGCCCCGGGACGGACATTCAGTACTTC
CDR3aa: CASSPGTDIQYF

d_gene: .
abundance: .
v_gene: TRBV7-9
j_gene: TRBJ2-7
CDR3nt: TGTGCCAGCAGCTTAGCGGGGGGCGCTGGCTACGAGCAGTACTTC
CDR3aa: CASSLAGGAGYEQYF

d_gene: .
abundance: .
v_gene: TRBV7-9
j_gene: TRBJ2-5
CDR3nt: TGTGCCAGCAGCCACCAGGGGATTGCGGAGACCCAGTACTTC
CDR3aa: CASSHQGIAETQYF

d_gene: .
abundance: few
v_gene: TRBV5-4
j_gene: TRBJ1-1
CDR3nt: TGTGCCAGCAGCTTGGTGGCCCCACGATCGAACACTGAAGCTTTCTTT
CDR3aa: CASSLVAPRSNTEAFF